This T cell receptor beta chain was retrieved from a study of shared clonotypes between healthy human individuals. Germline loops: CDR1 ENHRY, CDR2 SYGVKD. The V segment lost 4 bases and the J segment 7 bases; nucleotides outside the gene matches: 2. The CDR3 covers 15 residues. In its sample, this clone was seen once. Some clones are missing from TCRdb's copy, which holds only in-frame ones; the method was immunoSEQ multiplex PCR. The sample holds about 490,000 clones, more than 65% seen once. This sequence originates from a woman aged 40 to 49 in good health. Some clones in this sample may be carry-over from other donors' samples. Sequenced: PBMCs. The chain couples TRBV10-3 to TRBJ2-1; 15 bases are shared with TRBD2. In DNA, the CDR3 is TGTGCCATCAGTGGGGGACTAGCGGGAGGAAATGAGCAGTTCTTC. It encodes CAISGGLAGGNEQFF.